This TCR beta chain was documented in a study of blood T cell repertoires in COVID-19. Here immunoSEQ multiplex PCR was the method, and the copy in TCRdb shows in-frame clones only, minus some. Of tens of thousands of clones listed, roughly 84% are singletons. Germline lookup yields CDR1 MNHEY and CDR2 SMNVEV (reference sequence). The CDR3 runs to 11 residues. V gave up 3 bases and J gave up 11 bases, with 10 bases separating them. The sequencing sample was made of peripheral blood. The genes are TRBV27 and TRBJ1-2; the D gene is possibly TRBD1 (5 bases). This clonotype was obtained from a man older than 75 with active or convalescent COVID-19. The CDR3 bases are TGTGCCAGCAGTTTGGAGGGGAGGTACACCTTC. Translation gives CASSLEGRYTF.